The sequence of this T cell receptor beta chain was determined in a study of STAT5B mutations in CD4+ large granular lymphocyte leukemia. Whole-study results and caveats: Approximately 25% of private leukemic clonotypes occurred rarely in other patients' non-leukemic repertoires. 8/27 top patient clones versus 2/35 control clones were TRBV06-family.

Controls came from buffy coats of healthy blood donors. Assay: immunoSEQ multiplex PCR; the TCRdb copy retains only in-frame clones and omits some. The sample records around 25,000 clones, 72% being singletons. This clone turned up a few times. The antigen is unknown. V lost 6 bases to trimming and J lost 7 bases; unmatched junction nucleotides: 10. The CDR3 spans 15 residues. Per the germline V gene, CDR1 is MDHEN and CDR2 is SYDVKM. This chain joins TRBV28 and TRBJ1-4; 8 nucleotides agree with TRBD1. This receptor was taken from a human donor in good health. Sequenced sample: CD4+ T cells from blood buffy coats. CDR3 in amino acids: CASSPDRVVGEKLFF. DNA for the CDR3: TGTGCCAGCAGCCCGGACAGGGTCGTGGGTGAAAAACTGTTTTTT.